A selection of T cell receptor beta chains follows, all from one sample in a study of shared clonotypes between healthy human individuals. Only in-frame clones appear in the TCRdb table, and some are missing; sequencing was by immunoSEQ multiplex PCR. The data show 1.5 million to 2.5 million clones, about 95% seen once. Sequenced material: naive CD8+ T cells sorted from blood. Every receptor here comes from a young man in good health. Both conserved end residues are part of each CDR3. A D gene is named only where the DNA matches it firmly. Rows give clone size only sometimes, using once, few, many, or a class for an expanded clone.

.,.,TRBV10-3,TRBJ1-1,TGTGCCATCAGTGGGGAAGGAGTCCGGATTCACACTGAAGCTTTCTTT,CAISGEGVRIHTEAFF
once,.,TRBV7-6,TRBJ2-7,TGTGCCAGCAGCTTAAACGTGTACTCCTACGAGCAGTACTTC,CASSLNVYSYEQYF
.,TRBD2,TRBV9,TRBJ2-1,TGTGCCAGCAGCGTAGTCCCTCGGACTAGCGGACTTGACAATGAGCAGTTCTTC,CASSVVPRTSGLDNEQFF
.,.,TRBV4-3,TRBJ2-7,TGCGCCAGCAGCCCAGGGACCGATAACTACGAGCAGTACTTC,CASSPGTDNYEQYF
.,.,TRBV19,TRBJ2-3,TGTGCCAGTAGTATAGAGGCCCCTACAGATACGCAGTATTTT,CASSIEAPTDTQYF
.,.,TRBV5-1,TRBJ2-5,TGCGCCAGCGGATTCCAAGAGACCCAGTACTTC,CASGFQETQYF
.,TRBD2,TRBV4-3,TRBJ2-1,TGCGCCAGCAGCCAGGGGGTAGCGGGAGACCCCAATGAGCAGTTCTTC,CASSQGVAGDPNEQFF
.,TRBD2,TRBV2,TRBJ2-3,TGTGCCAGAGGGGGACTAGCGGGAGAGGATACGCAGTATTTT,CARGGLAGEDTQYF
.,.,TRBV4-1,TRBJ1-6,TGCGCCAGCAGCCACGGCCTCCAGGGCTATAATTCACCCCTCCACTTT,CASSHGLQGYNSPLHF
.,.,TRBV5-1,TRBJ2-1,TGCGCCAGCAGCTACGAGGCCGACGGCTACAATGAGCAGTTCTTC,CASSYEADGYNEQFF
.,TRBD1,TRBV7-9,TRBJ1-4,TGTGCCAGCAGCTCCCTGGACAGGGACGGCGAAAAACTGTTTTTT,CASSSLDRDGEKLFF
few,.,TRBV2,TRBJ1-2,TGTGCCAGCAGCGCTCTGGGGACGGCCGTCTATGGCTACACCTTC,CASSALGTAVYGYTF
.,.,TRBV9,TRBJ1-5,TGTGCCAGCAGCGTAGGGACCATCAATCAGCCCCAGCATTTT,CASSVGTINQPQHF
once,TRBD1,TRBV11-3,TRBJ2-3,TGTGCCAGCAGCTTAGATGGGCAGGGGGCCTGCACAGATACGCAGTATTTT,CASSLDGQGACTDTQYF
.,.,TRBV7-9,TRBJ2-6,TGTGCCAGCAGCTTAGGTCTGGAGGGGCCTGGGGCCAACGTCCTGACTTTC,CASSLGLEGPGANVLTF
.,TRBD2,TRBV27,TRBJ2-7,TGTGCCAGCAGTGCATCTAGCGGCCCTATAACCTACGAGCAGTACTTC,CASSASSGPITYEQYF
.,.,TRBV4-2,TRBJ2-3,TGTGCCAGCAGCCAAGGGGGAGATACGCAGTATTTT,CASSQGGDTQYF
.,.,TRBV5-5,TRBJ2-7,TGTGCCAGCAGCTTGGATGGGGCCTACTACGAGCAGTACTTC,CASSLDGAYYEQYF
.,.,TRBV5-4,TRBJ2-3,TGTGCCAGCAGCTTGGAGCCGGGGGAAGGAGATACGCAGTATTTT,CASSLEPGEGDTQYF
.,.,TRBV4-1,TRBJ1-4,TGCGCCAGCAGCCAAGATGGGGAAAAACTGTTTTTT,CASSQDGEKLFF
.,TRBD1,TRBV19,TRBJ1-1,TGTGCCAGTAGTCTCCAACAGGGGGCTCCTGAAGCTTTCTTT,CASSLQQGAPEAFF
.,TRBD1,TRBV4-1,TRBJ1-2,TGCGCCAGCAGCCACGAGGGACAGGTTGATGGCTACACCTTC,CASSHEGQVDGYTF
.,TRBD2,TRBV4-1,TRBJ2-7,TGCGCCAGCAGCCAAGAGGGGACTAGCATCGAGCAGTACTTC,CASSQEGTSIEQYF
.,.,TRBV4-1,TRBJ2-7,TGCGCCAGCAGCCAATCGATCGGGACACGCGCCGAGCAGTACTTC,CASSQSIGTRAEQYF
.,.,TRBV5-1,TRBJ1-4,TGCGCCAGCAGCTTTCGTGGGCGGGATCTCAATGAAAAACTGTTTTTT,CASSFRGRDLNEKLFF
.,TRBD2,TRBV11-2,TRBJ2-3,TGTGCCAGCAGCTCCCCACTAGCGGGGGGGGGAACAGATACGCAGTATTTT,CASSSPLAGGGTDTQYF
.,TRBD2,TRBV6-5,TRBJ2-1,TGTGCCAGCAGTTACGGGGAGGGGTACAATGAGCAGTTCTTC,CASSYGEGYNEQFF
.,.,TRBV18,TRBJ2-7,TGTGCCAGCTCCCCAGGTGTGGGAGTGTCGGCCGAGCAGTACTTC,CASSPGVGVSAEQYF
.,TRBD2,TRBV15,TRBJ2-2,TGTGCCACCACTGGGACTACCTTGTTCGCGAACACCGGGGAGCTGTTTTTT,CATTGTTLFANTGELFF
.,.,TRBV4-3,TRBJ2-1,TGCGCCAGCAGCCAAGATTGGTTTCGGGCGAATGAGCAGTTCTTC,CASSQDWFRANEQFF
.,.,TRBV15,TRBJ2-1,TGTGCCACCAGCAGAGTGGCGAACAATGAGCAGTTCTTC,CATSRVANNEQFF
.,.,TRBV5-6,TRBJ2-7,TGTGCCAGCAGCTTTTGGGGGTTTACCTCCTACGAGCAGTACTTC,CASSFWGFTSYEQYF
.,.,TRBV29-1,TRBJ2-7,TGCAGCGTATCGAGTGGTGGGGGCTACGAGCAGTACTTC,CSVSSGGGYEQYF
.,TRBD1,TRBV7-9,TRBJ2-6,TGTGCCAGCAGCACGACAGGGGAAGTATACGTCCTGACTTTC,CASSTTGEVYVLTF
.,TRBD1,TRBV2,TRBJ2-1,TGTGCCAGCAGTGAAGTAGGGGTGACAGGGAACGGCTACAATGAGCAGTTCTTC,CASSEVGVTGNGYNEQFF
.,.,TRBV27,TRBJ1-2,TGTGCCAGCAGTCCTCAGACGGCTAACTATGGCTACACCTTC,CASSPQTANYGYTF
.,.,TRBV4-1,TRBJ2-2,TGCGCCAGCAGCTTCTTCGGGGAGCTGTTTTTT,CASSFFGELFF
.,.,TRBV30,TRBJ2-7,TGTGCCTGGGACAAGTCCTACGAGCAGTACTTC,CAWDKSYEQYF
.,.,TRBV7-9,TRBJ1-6,TGTGCCAGCAGCTTCCAATGGCAGGCAGGGGATAATTCACCCCTCCACTTT,CASSFQWQAGDNSPLHF
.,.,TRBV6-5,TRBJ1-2,TGTGCCAGCAGTTTGGTACAGCTATATGGCTACACCTTC,CASSLVQLYGYTF
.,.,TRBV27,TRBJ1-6,TGTGCCAGCAGTTCTATCCCTGACAGACTTGATCTCCACTTT,CASSSIPDRLDLHF
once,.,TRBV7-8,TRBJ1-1,TGTGCCAGCAGCTTAGGGGGGTCGAACACTGAAGCTTTCTTT,CASSLGGSNTEAFF
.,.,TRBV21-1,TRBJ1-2,TGTGCCAGCCGAGCAGGGGATGGGCTCTATGGCTACACCTTC,CASRAGDGLYGYTF
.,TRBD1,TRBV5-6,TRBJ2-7,TGTGCCAGCAGCCAAGGACAGGCCTACGAGCAGTACTTC,CASSQGQAYEQYF
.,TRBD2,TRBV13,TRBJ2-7,TGTGCCAGCAGCCGACCCGGCAGCGGGGGGGACGAGCAGTACTTC,CASSRPGSGGDEQYF